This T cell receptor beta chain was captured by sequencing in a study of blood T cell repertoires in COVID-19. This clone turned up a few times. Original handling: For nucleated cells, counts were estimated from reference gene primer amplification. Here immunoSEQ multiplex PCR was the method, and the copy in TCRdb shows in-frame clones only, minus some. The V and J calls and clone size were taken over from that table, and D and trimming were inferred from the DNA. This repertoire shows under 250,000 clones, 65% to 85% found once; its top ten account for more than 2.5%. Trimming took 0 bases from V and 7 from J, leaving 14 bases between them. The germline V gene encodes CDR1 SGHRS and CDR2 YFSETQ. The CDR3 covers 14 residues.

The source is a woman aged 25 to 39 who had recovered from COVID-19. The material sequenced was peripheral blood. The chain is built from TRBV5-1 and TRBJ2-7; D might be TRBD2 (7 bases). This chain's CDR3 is CASSLAAGAREQYF. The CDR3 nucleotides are TGCGCCAGCAGCTTGGCGGCGGGGGCGAGAGAGCAGTACTTC.